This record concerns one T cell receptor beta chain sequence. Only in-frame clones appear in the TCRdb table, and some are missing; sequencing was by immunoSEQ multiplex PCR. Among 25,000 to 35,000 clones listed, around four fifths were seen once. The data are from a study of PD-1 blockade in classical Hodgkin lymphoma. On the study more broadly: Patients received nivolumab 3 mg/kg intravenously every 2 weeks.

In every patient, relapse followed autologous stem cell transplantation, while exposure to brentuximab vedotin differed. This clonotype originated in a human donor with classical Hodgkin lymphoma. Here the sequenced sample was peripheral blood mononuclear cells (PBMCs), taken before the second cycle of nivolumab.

In DNA form, the CDR3 reads TGTGCCAGCAGTGACCTTTCGTACGAGCAGTACTTC. It encodes CASSDLSYEQYF. The V and J genes are TRBV6-5 and TRBJ2-7; D unresolved. The CDR3 consists of 12 residues. Germline V lookup: CDR1 MNHEY, CDR2 SVGAGI. Trimming removed 5 bases at V and 4 bases at J, with 9 bases between.